Shown below are 2 T cell receptor beta chains from a single sample sequenced in a study of lymphopenia after photon versus proton radiotherapy (dated by TCRdb to the late 2010s). The library was generated by the immunoSEQ multiplex PCR assay. Held by TCRdb, this immuneACCESS table contains in-frame sequences only and omits some clones. Under half of the omission traces to an unresolved V gene where checked; the cause of the rest is unknown. For this sample the table gives about 50,000 clones, of which 92% were detected only once. Roughly 18% of the sample is in the top ten clones. The specimen was peripheral blood, collected from a patient treated with photon-based radiotherapy. These receptor sequences come from a woman between 35 and 50 years old with cholangiocarcinoma.

The rearrangement joins TRBV7-9 to TRBJ2-7; D unresolved. Germline V lookup: CDR1 SEHNR, CDR2 FQNEAQ (reference sequence). This CDR3 region has 13 residues. V lost 5 bases and J lost 4, with 12 bases in between. The CDR3 spells CASSPASRYEQYF. The CDR3 DNA follows: TGTGCCAGCAGCCCGGCCAGTAGGTACGAGCAGTACTTC.

This sequence joins TRBV23-1 and TRBJ1-1; TRBD1 is a possible D gene (5 bases). TRBV23-1 belongs to the ORF category, with a function that is uncertain. There are 15 residues in the CDR3. V was pared by 0 bases and J by 8 bases, with 16 bases between. CDR3 protein: CASSQSRAGGAEAFF. The CDR3 DNA follows: TGCGCCAGCAGTCAATCGAGGGCGGGCGGGGCGGAAGCTTTCTTT.